This section outlines one T cell receptor beta chain sequence together with its context. Its cognate antigen is unknown. These data originate in a study of a mutant IDH1 vaccine in newly diagnosed glioma. Study overall: Vaccine dosing followed radiotherapy by 4-6 weeks, or accompanied temozolomide cycles. Patients got radiotherapy, temozolomide, or both beforehand, and most got both. The treated group averaged 40.4 years old and was around 60% male, approximately 38% female.

Time point given: week 5, during vaccination. It was 300 ug of mutant IDH1 20-mer peptide that made up each vaccine dose, given with topical imiquimod. The table came from immunoSEQ multiplex PCR; TCRdb's copy has only in-frame clones and leaves some out. Here the sample spans over 55,000 clones, about 87% being singletons. The V and J ends lost 2 bases and 4 bases respectively, with 12 bases between them. There are 15 residues in the CDR3. CDR1 LNHDA and CDR2 SQIVND come from the germline V gene (reference sequence). Regarding the study as a whole: Pseudoprogression showed no apparent link to changes in top peripheral T cell clonotypes.

The chain recombines TRBV19 with TRBJ2-1; weak D call: TRBD1 (6 bases). This receptor was identified in a woman aged 40 to 50 with glioma. This specimen consisted of PBMCs, obtained from a glioma patient whose treatment included an IDH1 peptide vaccine. The CDR3 here is CASSIQGRTYNEQFF. The CDR3 nucleotides are TGTGCCAGTAGTATACAGGGGCGAACGTACAATGAGCAGTTCTTC.